The 26 T cell receptor beta chains below were found in one sample sequenced in a study of identical twins. TCRdb used MiXCR to reprocess the 5' RACE reads, holding one entry per CDR3 protein. The data contain about 890,000 distinct CDR3 sequences, around 12% of them singletons. The sample also formed part of further work on yellow fever vaccine responses in identical twins.

The specimen was PBMCs. These receptors came from a woman aged 18 to 35 in good health.

This clonotype was counted ten times or more. The chain links TRBV5-1 to TRBJ1-1, with a weak D call TRBD1 (5 bases). This CDR3 has 13 amino acids. CDR1 is SGHRS, CDR2 YFSETQ, per germline. V lost 4 bases to trimming and J lost 10 bases, with 17 bases between them. The CDR3 sequence: CASSPGLGEGAFF. The CDR3 bases are TGCGCCAGCAGCCCCGGATTGGGGGAGGGAGCTTTCTTT.

This clonotype has only a few counts. V gene TRBV28 combines with J gene TRBJ2-2; D remains unclear. Germline CDR1 and CDR2: MDHEN and SYDVKM. V lost 3 bases to trimming and J lost 0 bases, with 5 bases between them. The CDR3 length is 14 residues. Here the CDR3 DNA reads TGTGCCAGCAGTTTCCCCTCGAACACCGGGGAGCTGTTTTTT. Translation gives CASSFPSNTGELFF.

The J gene is TRBJ2-1, the V gene TRBV23-1; D ambiguous. TRBV23-1 is an ORF; its function is uncertain. The length of the CDR3 is 17 residues. The V end was cut by 3 bases, the J end by 4 bases, with 19 bases between. The chain's CDR3 is CASSQCGRPASYNEQFF. CDR3 coding DNA: TGCGCCAGCAGTCAGTGCGGTAGGCCAGCCTCATACAATGAGCAGTTCTTC.

This clonotype was counted only a few times. V and J are TRBV5-5 and TRBJ2-1, with 8 nucleotides matching TRBD1. V lost 4 bases to trimming and J lost 2 bases; unmatched junction nucleotides: 8. This CDR3 spans 16 amino acids. The germline gives CDR1 SGHKS, CDR2 YYEKEE (reference sequence). CDR3 protein: CASSPPDRAAYNEQFF. The CDR3 coding sequence is TGTGCCAGCAGCCCCCCGGACAGGGCAGCCTACAATGAGCAGTTCTTC. The whole variable domain, filled in from reference TRBV5-5 and TRBJ2-1, reads DAGVTQSPTHLIKTRGQQVTLRCSPISGHKSVSWYQQVLGQGPQFIFQYYEKEERGRGNFPDRFSARQFPNYSSELNVNALLLGDSALYLCASSPPDRAAYNEQFFGPGTRLTVL.

The V gene is TRBV10-2, the J gene TRBJ2-4, with TRBD1 as a possible D gene (6 bases). The V gene's germline CDR1 is WSHSY and CDR2 SAAADI. The CDR3 sequence is 13 residues long. Trimming took 6 bases from V and 8 from J, leaving 14 bases between them. This CDR3 reads CASSEQGGDIQYF. Here the CDR3 DNA reads TGCGCCAGCAGCGAACAGGGTGGTGACATTCAGTACTTC.

The gene calls are TRBV24-1 and TRBJ2-5; D may be TRBD2 (6 bases). V was shortened by 1 base and J by 3 bases, with 11 bases between the two germline ends. This CDR3 contains 15 residues. Germline assignment: CDR1 KGHDR and CDR2 SFDVKD. CDR3 region: CATSDLGPGEETQYF. The CDR3 DNA reads TGTGCCACCAGTGATTTAGGGCCGGGAGAAGAGACCCAGTACTTC.

In this sample, this clonotype turned up a few times. The chain couples TRBV20-1 to TRBJ2-3, with 7 positions matching TRBD2. The CDR3 length is 15 residues. The germline gives CDR1 DFQATT, CDR2 SNEGSKA (reference sequence). Trimming removed 4 bases from V and 1 base from J; junction bases left unmatched: 8. DNA for the CDR3: TGCAGTGCTATTCTAGCGGTATCCGGCACAGATACGCAGTATTTT. Translation gives CSAILAVSGTDTQYF.

The rearrangement links TRBV5-5 to TRBJ2-7; no definite D call. The germline CDR1 and CDR2 sequences are SGHKS and YYEKEE (reference sequence). The CDR3 is made up of 15 amino acids. V lost 0 bases, J lost 2 bases, and 12 bases lay in between. The CDR3 loop is CASSLARAGTYEQYF. For the CDR3, the DNA is TGTGCCAGCAGCTTGGCTCGGGCAGGCACCTACGAGCAGTACTTC. Based on the CDR3 plus reference TRBV5-5 and TRBJ2-7, the full variable domain is DAGVTQSPTHLIKTRGQQVTLRCSPISGHKSVSWYQQVLGQGPQFIFQYYEKEERGRGNFPDRFSARQFPNYSSELNVNALLLGDSALYLCASSLARAGTYEQYFGPGTRLTVT.

This clonotype has just a few counts. The chain uses TRBV6-1 and TRBJ2-3; TRBD2 matches at 8 bases. V lost 2 bases to trimming and J lost 7 bases; unmatched junction nucleotides: 5. The germline CDR1 and CDR2 sequences are MNHNS and SASEGT. This CDR3 region has 14 residues. The CDR3 protein is CASSELERGYTQYF. CDR3 coding DNA: TGTGCCAGCAGTGAATTGGAGCGGGGGTATACGCAGTATTTT.

This clonotype occurred a few times. This chain links TRBV11-2 with TRBJ2-7; D call uncertain. Germline loops: CDR1 SGHAT, CDR2 FQNNGV. This CDR3 has 14 residues. The V gene lost 4 bases and the J gene lost 0 bases, with 10 bases spanning the gap. In nucleotides, the CDR3 is TGTGCCAGCAGCTCATACCTGAGCTCCTACGAGCAGTACTTC. Translation gives CASSSYLSSYEQYF.

The chain couples TRBV20-1 to TRBJ2-6, with unresolved D. Trimming left V 1 base short and J 4 bases short, with 11 bases between. Germline V gene sequence: CDR1 DFQATT, CDR2 SNEGSKA (reference sequence). The CDR3 is made up of 15 amino acids. The CDR3, as DNA: TGCAGTGCTAGAGGTAAACCCCTCGGGGCCAACGTCCTGACTTTC. Translating it yields CSARGKPLGANVLTF.

The V and J genes are TRBV6-1 and TRBJ2-5, with D possibly being TRBD1 (6 bases). The germline CDR1 and CDR2 sequences are MNHNS and SASEGT. V gave up 6 bases and J gave up 2 bases, with 13 bases separating them. There are 14 residues in the CDR3. CDR3 nucleotides: TGTGCCAGCAGGAAACAGGGCACACAAGAGACCCAGTACTTC. As protein: CASRKQGTQETQYF.

This clonotype was recorded a few times. V gene TRBV10-3 combines with J gene TRBJ2-3, with D possibly called TRBD1 or TRBD2 (6 bases each). Trimming took off 6 bases at V and 3 bases at J, with 16 bases between the two ends. Germline lookup yields CDR1 ENHRY and CDR2 SYGVKD. The CDR3 spans 15 residues. CDR3 sequence reads: CAISDGGQGTDTQYF. The CDR3 coding sequence is TGTGCCATCAGCGACGGGGGCCAGGGGACAGATACGCAGTATTTT.

V and J are TRBV27 and TRBJ2-3; TRBD1 matches at 8 bases. J lost 2 bases, V lost 5 bases, and 9 bases had no gene match. Germline-derived CDR1 and CDR2 are MNHEY and SMNVEV (reference sequence). The CDR3 loop spans 16 amino acids. The chain's CDR3 is CASSPLRTGYTDTQYF. CDR3 in DNA: TGTGCCAGCAGTCCTTTGAGGACAGGGTACACAGATACGCAGTATTTT.

This clonotype was recorded a few times. The chain is built from TRBV2 and TRBJ1-5; D remains unclear. V lost 4 bases and J lost 1, with 14 bases in between. CDR3 length: 16 amino acids. Per germline, CDR1 SNHLY and CDR2 FYNNEI. The CDR3 DNA reads as TGTGCCAGCAGTGTATCGAGCGGAGCAAGCAATCAGCCCCAGCATTTT. Translated, it gives CASSVSSGASNQPQHF.

This chain uses TRBV5-1 with TRBJ1-4; the D gene is possibly TRBD1 (6 bases). V lost 4 bases to trimming and J lost 7 bases, with 17 bases between them. CDR1 and CDR2 (germline): SGHRS, YFSETQ. The CDR3 runs to 15 residues. The CDR3 reads CASSPNRERGEKLFF. The CDR3 DNA follows: TGCGCCAGCAGCCCCAACAGGGAAAGGGGTGAAAAACTGTTTTTT.

In its sample, this clonotype was seen a few times. The rearrangement links TRBV2 to TRBJ2-1; no definite D call. Germline CDR1 SNHLY, CDR2 FYNNEI. V was clipped by 6 bases and J by 9 bases, with 9 bases between them. This CDR3 region has 11 residues. CDR3: CASSPLSEQFF. In DNA form, the CDR3 reads TGTGCCAGCAGCCCCCTTAGTGAGCAGTTCTTC.

The chain's CDR3 is CAISPLLDRGRGNEQFF. CDR3 bases: TGTGCCATCAGTCCCCTACTGGACAGGGGGCGTGGGAATGAGCAGTTCTTC. The chain employs TRBV10-3 and TRBJ2-1; TRBD1 matches at 11 bases. Trimming removed 5 bases from V and 7 bases from J; junction bases left unmatched: 13. The CDR3 has 17 residues. Germline V gene data show CDR1 as ENHRY and CDR2 as SYGVKD.

The J gene is TRBJ2-2, the V gene TRBV20-1; tentatively, D is TRBD1 (6 bases). Germline CDR1 is DFQATT and CDR2 is SNEGSKA (reference sequence). V lost 4 bases, J lost 0 bases, and 12 bases lay in between. This CDR3 comprises 15 residues. CDR3 loop: CSATDSSANTGELFF. The CDR3 region has the DNA TGCAGTGCTACGGACAGCTCGGCGAACACCGGGGAGCTGTTTTTT.

This clonotype turned up a few times. V usage is TRBV7-9 and J usage is TRBJ2-7; D ambiguous. The CDR3 sequence is 15 residues long. V was cut by 5 bases and J by 3 bases, with 17 bases left in between. CDR1 and CDR2 (germline): SEHNR, FQNEAQ (reference sequence). CDR3 nucleotides: TGTGCCAGCAGCGATAGGGTATTGGGGAACTACGAGCAGTACGTC. This translates into CASSDRVLGNYEQYV.

The gene calls are TRBV28 and TRBJ1-2; D perhaps matches TRBD1 (5 bases). The CDR3 length is 13 residues. CDR1 and CDR2 (germline): MDHEN, SYDVKM. V was pared by 3 bases and J by 7 bases, with 12 bases between. The CDR3 sequence is CASSFAGAAGYTF. CDR3 nucleotides: TGTGCCAGCAGTTTTGCTGGGGCGGCTGGCTACACCTTC.

This chain links TRBV12-3 or TRBV12-4 with TRBJ2-1, with 8 positions matching TRBD1. Losses at the gene ends were 6 bases for V and 4 bases for J; bases not matched to a gene: 5. CDR3 length: 14 residues. CDR3: CASREGQVYNEQFF. In DNA form, the CDR3 reads TGTGCCAGCAGGGAGGGACAGGTATACAATGAGCAGTTCTTC.

The chain recombines TRBV6-5 with TRBJ2-3, with 13 bases fitting TRBD2. The CDR3 is 15 amino acids. V lost 4 bases, J lost 3 bases, and 1 base stayed unmatched. Germline V gene data show CDR1 as MNHEY and CDR2 as SVGAGI. The CDR3 here is CASSWTSGRTDTQYF. The CDR3 DNA is TGTGCCAGCAGTTGGACTAGCGGGAGAACAGATACGCAGTATTTT.

The chain recombines TRBV12-3 or TRBV12-4 with TRBJ2-5, with unresolved D. CDR3 length: 12 amino acids. Trimming took 4 bases from V and 9 from J, leaving 12 bases between them. The CDR3 loop reads CASSSPPHAQYF. The DNA for the CDR3 is TGTGCCAGCAGTTCTCCTCCCCATGCCCAGTACTTC.

This clonotype was detected many times. The chain couples TRBV28 to TRBJ2-7, with 10 bases identical to TRBD2. The CDR3 spans 18 residues. The J segment lost 4 bases and the V segment lost 2 bases, leaving 14 bases of the junction unmatched. Germline lookup yields CDR1 MDHEN and CDR2 SYDVKM. This CDR3 reads CASSLSKGLGTSEYEQYF. As DNA, the CDR3 is TGTGCCAGCAGTTTAAGTAAGGGTCTCGGGACTAGCGAATACGAGCAGTACTTC.

This clonotype turned up a few times. CDR3 loop: CALGQGTYEQYV. The CDR3, as DNA: TGTGCCTTAGGTCAGGGAACCTACGAGCAGTACGTC. V and J are TRBV2 and TRBJ2-7, with D possibly matching TRBD1 (5 bases). The CDR3 contains 12 residues. The V and J ends lost 11 bases and 2 bases respectively, with 13 bases between them. The germline gives CDR1 SNHLY, CDR2 FYNNEI.